This T cell receptor beta chain originates from a study of response to subunit inactivated influenza vaccine. Study-level results: Authors proposed each seasonal influenza vaccination draws in few new T cells.

A note on this clonotype: Its target is unknown.

This CDR3 is 13 amino acids long. Trimming stripped 5 bases from V and 6 bases from J, with 14 bases between. In germline, CDR1 is MNHEY, CDR2 SMNVEV (reference sequence). TCRdb recomputed calls from the RT-PCR reads with MiXCR, one row per CDR3 protein. The sample includes just under 550,000 distinct CDR3 sequences, approximately 22% of them seen just once. The sample also formed part of further work on T cells expressing NK-cell markers. That publication notes: 5'RACE template switching with UMIs produced the TCR beta cDNA. The TCR beta repertoires originated in sorted CD3+CD56+NKG2C+, CD3+CD56+NKG2C- and CD3+CD56-NKG2C+ T cells. In roughly six donors, dominant CD3+CD56+NKG2C+ clonotypes ranked among the top 10 CD8+ clonotypes. These clonotypes, the leaders elsewhere, also led the CD3+CD56-NKG2C+ fraction in a handful of donors.

The material was CD4+ T cells sorted from PBMCs, obtained about 13 days after vaccination. V gene TRBV27 combines with J gene TRBJ2-7; D is uncertain. The receptor was isolated from a man aged 45-60 years who received an inactivated influenza vaccine. CDR3 coding DNA: TGTGCCAGCAGTGGTAGTGGGTTGGGCGAGCAGTACTTC. It yields the protein CASSGSGLGEQYF.